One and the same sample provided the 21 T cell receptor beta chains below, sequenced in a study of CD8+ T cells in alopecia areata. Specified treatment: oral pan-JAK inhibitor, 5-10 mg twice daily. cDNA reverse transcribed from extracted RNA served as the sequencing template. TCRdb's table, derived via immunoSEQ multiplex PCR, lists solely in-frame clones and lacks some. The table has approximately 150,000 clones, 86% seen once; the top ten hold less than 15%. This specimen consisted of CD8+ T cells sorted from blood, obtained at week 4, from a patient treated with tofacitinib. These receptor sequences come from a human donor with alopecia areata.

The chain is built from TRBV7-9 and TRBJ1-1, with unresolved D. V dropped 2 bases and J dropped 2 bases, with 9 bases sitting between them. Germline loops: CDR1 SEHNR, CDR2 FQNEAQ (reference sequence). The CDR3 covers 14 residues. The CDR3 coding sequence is TGTGCCAGCAGCTTAAATCGTGGTAACACTGAAGCTTTCTTT. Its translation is CASSLNRGNTEAFF.

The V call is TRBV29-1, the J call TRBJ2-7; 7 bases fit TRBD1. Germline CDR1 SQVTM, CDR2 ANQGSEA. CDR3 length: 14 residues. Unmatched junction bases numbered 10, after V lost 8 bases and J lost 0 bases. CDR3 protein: CSPLKGQSSYEQYF. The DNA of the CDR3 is TGCAGCCCTCTAAAGGGACAGAGCTCCTACGAGCAGTACTTC.

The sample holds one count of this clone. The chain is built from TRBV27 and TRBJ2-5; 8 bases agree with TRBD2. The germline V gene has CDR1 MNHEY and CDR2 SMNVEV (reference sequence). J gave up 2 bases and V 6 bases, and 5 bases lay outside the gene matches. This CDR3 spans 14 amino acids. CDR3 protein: CASRGIAGQETQYF. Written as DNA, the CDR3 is TGTGCCAGCAGGGGGATAGCGGGACAAGAGACCCAGTACTTC.

CDR3 coding DNA: TGCGCCAGCAGCCAAGCCGGGACAGTCTCCTACGAGCAGTACTTC. Translation: CASSQAGTVSYEQYF. V is TRBV4-1 and J is TRBJ2-7, with TRBD1 matching 7 bases. Per the germline V gene, CDR1 is MGHRA and CDR2 is YSYEKL. Trimming cost V 1 base and J 0 bases; bases outside gene matches: 3. This CDR3 is built from 15 residues.

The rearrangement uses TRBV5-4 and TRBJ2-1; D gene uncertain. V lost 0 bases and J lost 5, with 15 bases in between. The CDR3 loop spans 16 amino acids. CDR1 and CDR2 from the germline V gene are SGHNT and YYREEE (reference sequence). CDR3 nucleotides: TGTGCCAGCAGCTTGGACGGACCCCTAGGCCACAATGAGCAGTTCTTC. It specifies CASSLDGPLGHNEQFF.

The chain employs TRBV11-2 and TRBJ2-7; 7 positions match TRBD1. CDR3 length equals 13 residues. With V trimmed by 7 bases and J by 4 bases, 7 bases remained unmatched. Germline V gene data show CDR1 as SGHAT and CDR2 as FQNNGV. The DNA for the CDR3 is TGTGCCAGCACCGGACGACAGGGTTACGAGCAGTACTTC. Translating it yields CASTGRQGYEQYF.

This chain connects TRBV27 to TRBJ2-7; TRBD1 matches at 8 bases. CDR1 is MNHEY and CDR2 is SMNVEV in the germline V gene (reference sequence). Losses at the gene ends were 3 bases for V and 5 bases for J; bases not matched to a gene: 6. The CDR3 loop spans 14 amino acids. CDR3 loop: CASSFLDRVHEQYF. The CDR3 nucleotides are TGTGCCAGCAGTTTCCTGGACAGGGTCCACGAGCAGTACTTC.

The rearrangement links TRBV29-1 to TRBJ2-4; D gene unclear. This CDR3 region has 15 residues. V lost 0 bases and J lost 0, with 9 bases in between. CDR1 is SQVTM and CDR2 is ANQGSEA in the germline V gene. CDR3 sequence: CSVEDPALAKNIQYF. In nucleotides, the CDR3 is TGCAGCGTTGAAGATCCAGCTCTAGCCAAAAACATTCAGTACTTC.

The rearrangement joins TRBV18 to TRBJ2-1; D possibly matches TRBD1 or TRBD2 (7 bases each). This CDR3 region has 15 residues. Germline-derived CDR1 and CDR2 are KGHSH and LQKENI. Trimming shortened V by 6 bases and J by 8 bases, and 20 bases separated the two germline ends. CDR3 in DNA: TGTGCCAGCTCCCGACAGGGCCCCCGGGAGGATGAGCAGTTCTTC. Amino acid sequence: CASSRQGPREDEQFF.

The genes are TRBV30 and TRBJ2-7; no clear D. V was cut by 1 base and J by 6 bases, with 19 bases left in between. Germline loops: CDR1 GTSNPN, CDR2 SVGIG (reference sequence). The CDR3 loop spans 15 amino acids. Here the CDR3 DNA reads TGTGCCTGGAGTGCGCTGGTGACCTCAGAAGGCGAGCAGTACTTC. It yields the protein CAWSALVTSEGEQYF.

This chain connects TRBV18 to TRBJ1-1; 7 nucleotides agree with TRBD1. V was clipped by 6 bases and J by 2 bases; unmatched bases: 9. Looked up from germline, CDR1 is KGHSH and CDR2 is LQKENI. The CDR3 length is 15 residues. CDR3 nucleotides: TGTGCCAGCTCTCCTGAATACAGGGGAAACACTGAAGCTTTCTTT. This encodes CASSPEYRGNTEAFF. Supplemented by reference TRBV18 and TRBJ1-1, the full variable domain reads NAGVMQNPRHLVRRRGQEARLRCSPMKGHSHVYWYRQLPEEGLKFMVYLQKENIIDESGMPKERFSAEFPKEGPSILRIQQVVRGDSAAYFCASSPEYRGNTEAFFGQGTRLTVV.

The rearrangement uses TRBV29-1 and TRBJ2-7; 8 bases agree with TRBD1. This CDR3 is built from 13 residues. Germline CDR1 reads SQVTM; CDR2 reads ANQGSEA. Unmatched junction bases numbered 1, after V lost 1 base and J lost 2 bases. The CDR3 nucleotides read TGCAGCGTTGAAGGGGGACAGGCCTACGAGCAGTACTTC. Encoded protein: CSVEGGQAYEQYF.

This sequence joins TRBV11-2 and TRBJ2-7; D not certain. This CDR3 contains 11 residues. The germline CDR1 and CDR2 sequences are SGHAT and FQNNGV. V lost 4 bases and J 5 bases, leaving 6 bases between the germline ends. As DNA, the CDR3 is TGTGCCAGCAGCTCTATCGACGAGCAGTACTTC. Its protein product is CASSSIDEQYF.

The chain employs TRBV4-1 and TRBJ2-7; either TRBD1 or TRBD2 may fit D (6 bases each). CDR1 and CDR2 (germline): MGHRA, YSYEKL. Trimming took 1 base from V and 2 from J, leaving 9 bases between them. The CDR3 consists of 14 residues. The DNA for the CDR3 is TGCGCCAGCAGCCAAGGAGGGGGGACCTACGAGCAGTACTTC. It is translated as CASSQGGGTYEQYF.

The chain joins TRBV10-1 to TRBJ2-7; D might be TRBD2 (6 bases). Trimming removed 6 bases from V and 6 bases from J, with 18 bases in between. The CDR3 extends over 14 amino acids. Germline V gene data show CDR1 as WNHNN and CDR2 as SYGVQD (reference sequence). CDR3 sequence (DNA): TGCGCCAGCAGCGCGGGTACGGGGGACCTCGAGCAGTACTTC. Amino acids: CASSAGTGDLEQYF.

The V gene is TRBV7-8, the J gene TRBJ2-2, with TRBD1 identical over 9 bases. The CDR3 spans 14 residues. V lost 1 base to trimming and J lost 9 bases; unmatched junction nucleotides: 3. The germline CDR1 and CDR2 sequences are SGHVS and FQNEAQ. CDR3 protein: CASSLETGGWELFF. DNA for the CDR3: TGTGCCAGCAGCTTAGAGACAGGGGGGTGGGAGCTGTTTTTT. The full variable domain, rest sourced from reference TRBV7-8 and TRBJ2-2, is GAGVSQSPRYKVAKRGQDVALRCDPISGHVSLFWYQQALGQGPEFLTYFQNEAQLDKSGLPSDRFFAERPEGSVSTLKIQRTQQEDSAVYLCASSLETGGWELFFGEGSRLTVL.

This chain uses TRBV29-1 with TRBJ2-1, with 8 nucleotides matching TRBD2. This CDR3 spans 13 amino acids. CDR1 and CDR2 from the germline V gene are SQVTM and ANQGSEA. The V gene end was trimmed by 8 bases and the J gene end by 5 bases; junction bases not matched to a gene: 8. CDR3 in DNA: TGCAGCCGAACTAGCGGCGGTAACAATGAGCAGTTCTTC. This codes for CSRTSGGNNEQFF.

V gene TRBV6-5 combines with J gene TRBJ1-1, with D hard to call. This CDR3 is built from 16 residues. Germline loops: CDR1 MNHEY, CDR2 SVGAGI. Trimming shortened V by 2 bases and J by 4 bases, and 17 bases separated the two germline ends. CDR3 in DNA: TGTGCCAGCAGTTACCCGGGCACCTGGACCGTCACTGAAGCTTTCTTT. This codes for CASSYPGTWTVTEAFF.

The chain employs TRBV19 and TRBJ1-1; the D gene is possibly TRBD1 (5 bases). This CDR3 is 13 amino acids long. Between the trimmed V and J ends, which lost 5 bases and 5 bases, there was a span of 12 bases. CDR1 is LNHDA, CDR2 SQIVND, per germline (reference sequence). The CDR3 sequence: CASSAQWGTEAFF. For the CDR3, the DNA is TGTGCCAGTAGTGCGCAGTGGGGGACTGAAGCTTTCTTT.

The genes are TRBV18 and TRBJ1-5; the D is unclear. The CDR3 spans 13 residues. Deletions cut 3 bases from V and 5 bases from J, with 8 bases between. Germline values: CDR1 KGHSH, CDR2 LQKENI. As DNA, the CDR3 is TGTGCCAGCTCACCCTATCTGGATCAGCCCCAGCATTTT. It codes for CASSPYLDQPQHF. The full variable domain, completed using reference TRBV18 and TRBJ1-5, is NAGVMQNPRHLVRRRGQEARLRCSPMKGHSHVYWYRQLPEEGLKFMVYLQKENIIDESGMPKERFSAEFPKEGPSILRIQQVVRGDSAAYFCASSPYLDQPQHFGDGTRLSIL.

The CDR3 DNA reads as TGTGCCAGCAGCCTTGGGAGTTCCTATGGCTACACCTTC. Translation gives CASSLGSSYGYTF. V gene TRBV14 combines with J gene TRBJ1-2; D is ambiguous. V lost 4 bases and J 4 bases, leaving 10 bases between the germline ends. CDR1 SGHDN and CDR2 FVKESK come from the germline V gene. CDR3 length equals 13 residues.